These T cell receptor beta chains were read from a single sample in a study of T-cell memory formation after mild COVID-19. TCRdb re-analysed the 5' RACE reads in MiXCR, keeping a single row per CDR3 protein. The table includes roughly 300,000 distinct CDR3 sequences, 15% to 20% detected once. What was sequenced was PBMCs or a T cell subset sorted from them (not recorded which). These receptors were taken from a young man who had mild COVID-19 (a few samples of this study predate the infection). Cell type and time point are not known. CDR3s include the opening cysteine and the closing phenylalanine or tryptophan. D genes are given only for firm matches. Clone sizes are given selectively: once, few, many, or a class where the clone is expanded.

clone size: few
V gene: TRBV5-1
D gene: NA
J gene: TRBJ2-3
CDR3 DNA: TGCGCCAGCAGCTTGGGTCTACGGGGGACCACAGATACGCAGTATTTT
CDR3 protein: CASSLGLRGTTDTQYF

clone size: few
V gene: TRBV4-1
D gene: TRBD1
J gene: TRBJ2-6
CDR3 DNA: TGCGCCAGCAGCCGGATAGACAGGGGCCAGGCTGGGGCCAACGTCCTGACTTTC
CDR3 protein: CASSRIDRGQAGANVLTF

clone size: NA
V gene: TRBV4-1
D gene: TRBD1
J gene: TRBJ1-5
CDR3 DNA: TGCGCCAGCAGCCAAGACTGGACAGGGGACAATCAGCCCCAGCATTTT
CDR3 protein: CASSQDWTGDNQPQHF

clone size: many
V gene: TRBV2
D gene: NA
J gene: TRBJ2-2
CDR3 DNA: TGTGCCAGTTACTTCTCCGGGGAGCTGTTTTTT
CDR3 protein: CASYFSGELFF

clone size: NA
V gene: TRBV4-2
D gene: NA
J gene: TRBJ1-6
CDR3 DNA: TGTGCCAGCAGCCAAGTCGCCCCCCGCGGGTATAATTCACCCCTCCACTTT
CDR3 protein: CASSQVAPRGYNSPLHF

clone size: NA
V gene: TRBV6-5
D gene: TRBD1
J gene: TRBJ1-4
CDR3 DNA: TGTGCCAGCAGTTCGACAGGGGGCAGGGAAAAACTGTTTTTT
CDR3 protein: CASSSTGGREKLFF

clone size: NA
V gene: TRBV12-3/TRBV12-4
D gene: NA
J gene: TRBJ2-2
CDR3 DNA: TGTGCCACCTTTATGGGTACCGGGGAGCTGTTTTTT
CDR3 protein: CATFMGTGELFF

clone size: NA
V gene: TRBV29-1
D gene: NA
J gene: TRBJ1-1
CDR3 DNA: TGCAGCAGCGCCACAATGCGGGGAAACACTGAAGCTTTCTTT
CDR3 protein: CSSATMRGNTEAFF

clone size: many
V gene: TRBV20-1
D gene: NA
J gene: TRBJ2-7
CDR3 DNA: TGCAGTCTGTCCGGGGGCCACTACGAGCAGTACTTC
CDR3 protein: CSLSGGHYEQYF

clone size: few
V gene: TRBV4-3
D gene: TRBD1
J gene: TRBJ1-1
CDR3 DNA: TGCGCCAGCACCTACGACCCCGACAGGGGGCGGACTGAAGCTTTCTTT
CDR3 protein: CASTYDPDRGRTEAFF

clone size: NA
V gene: TRBV5-1
D gene: TRBD1
J gene: TRBJ1-6
CDR3 DNA: TGCGCCAGCAGCTCCGGACAGGGAAGCTCACCCCTCCACTTT
CDR3 protein: CASSSGQGSSPLHF

clone size: many
V gene: TRBV27
D gene: NA
J gene: TRBJ1-2
CDR3 DNA: TGTGCCAGCCCTGTAAGGGTAGGCTACACCTTC
CDR3 protein: CASPVRVGYTF

clone size: NA
V gene: TRBV7-2
D gene: TRBD1
J gene: TRBJ2-7
CDR3 DNA: TGTGCCAGCAGCCTAAGGAGACAGGGCTACGAGCAGTACTTC
CDR3 protein: CASSLRRQGYEQYF

clone size: NA
V gene: TRBV12-3/TRBV12-4
D gene: NA
J gene: TRBJ1-6
CDR3 DNA: TGTGCCAGCAGTTTGGGCAGGGCCTATAATTCACCCCTCCACTTT
CDR3 protein: CASSLGRAYNSPLHF

clone size: NA
V gene: TRBV5-1
D gene: TRBD1
J gene: TRBJ1-2
CDR3 DNA: TGCGCCAGCAGAGCGGACAGGGGAGTCTATGGCTACACCTTC
CDR3 protein: CASRADRGVYGYTF

clone size: NA
V gene: TRBV5-1
D gene: NA
J gene: TRBJ2-7
CDR3 DNA: TGCGCCAGCAGCCCGGCCCCGGGCAGCTACGAGCAGTACTTC
CDR3 protein: CASSPAPGSYEQYF

clone size: NA
V gene: TRBV28
D gene: TRBD2
J gene: TRBJ2-1
CDR3 DNA: TGTGCCAGCAGCCTCGGGGGGGGGCGGTTAATCAATGAGCAGTTCTTC
CDR3 protein: CASSLGGGRLINEQFF

clone size: NA
V gene: TRBV7-9
D gene: TRBD1
J gene: TRBJ1-4
CDR3 DNA: TGTGCCAGCAGCTCAGGGGACAGGGACGAAAAACTGTTTTTT
CDR3 protein: CASSSGDRDEKLFF

clone size: few
V gene: TRBV5-5
D gene: NA
J gene: TRBJ2-3
CDR3 DNA: TGTGCCAGCAGGGATACCACAGGCACAGATACGCAGTATTTT
CDR3 protein: CASRDTTGTDTQYF

clone size: few
V gene: TRBV7-2
D gene: NA
J gene: TRBJ2-3
CDR3 DNA: TGTGCCAGCAGCCTGGTCGGGGGAGTTTGGGATACGCAGTATTTT
CDR3 protein: CASSLVGGVWDTQYF

clone size: many
V gene: TRBV7-9
D gene: NA
J gene: TRBJ1-1
CDR3 DNA: TGTGCCAGCAGCTTGAGTGGTGAAGCTTTCTTT
CDR3 protein: CASSLSGEAFF

clone size: few
V gene: TRBV6-5
D gene: NA
J gene: TRBJ1-3
CDR3 DNA: TGTGCCAGCAGTTTTGACCTAAACACCATATATTTT
CDR3 protein: CASSFDLNTIYF

clone size: NA
V gene: TRBV5-1
D gene: NA
J gene: TRBJ2-3
CDR3 DNA: TGCGCCAGCAGCTTTGTCCCAGCCACAGATACGCAGTATTTT
CDR3 protein: CASSFVPATDTQYF

clone size: NA
V gene: TRBV20-1
D gene: NA
J gene: TRBJ1-5
CDR3 DNA: TGCAGTGCTAGAGCCCACTCGATCAATCAGCCCCAGCATTTT
CDR3 protein: CSARAHSINQPQHF

clone size: few
V gene: TRBV5-1
D gene: NA
J gene: TRBJ2-1
CDR3 DNA: TGCGCCAGCAGCTTGGAAGTTGAGCAGTTCTTC
CDR3 protein: CASSLEVEQFF

clone size: few
V gene: TRBV20-1
D gene: NA
J gene: TRBJ1-2
CDR3 DNA: TGCAGTGCTAGAATCCGGACTTCCTATGGCTACACCTTC
CDR3 protein: CSARIRTSYGYTF

clone size: few
V gene: TRBV5-1
D gene: NA
J gene: TRBJ1-1
CDR3 DNA: TGCGCCAGCAGCTTGGGATTCGGGGGCAGGTCTGAAGCTTTCTTT
CDR3 protein: CASSLGFGGRSEAFF

clone size: few
V gene: TRBV7-2
D gene: TRBD2
J gene: TRBJ2-1
CDR3 DNA: TGTGCCAGCAGCTTATTCGTGGGGGGGGCCTACAATGAGCAGTTCTTC
CDR3 protein: CASSLFVGGAYNEQFF

clone size: NA
V gene: TRBV6-5
D gene: NA
J gene: TRBJ1-1
CDR3 DNA: TGTGCCAGCAGTTACGGGGGCGAGAACACTGAAGCTTTCTTT
CDR3 protein: CASSYGGENTEAFF

clone size: NA
V gene: TRBV7-2
D gene: NA
J gene: TRBJ1-1
CDR3 DNA: TGTGCCAGCAGACCAGGGACGGCGAACACTGAAGCTTTCTTT
CDR3 protein: CASRPGTANTEAFF

clone size: few
V gene: TRBV5-1
D gene: TRBD1
J gene: TRBJ2-5
CDR3 DNA: TGCGCCAGCAGCGAGGGACAGGGGGATGAGACCCAGTACTTC
CDR3 protein: CASSEGQGDETQYF

clone size: NA
V gene: TRBV10-3
D gene: TRBD2
J gene: TRBJ2-5
CDR3 DNA: TGTGCCATCAGTGTAAGGAGCGGGGGCCTCCAAGAGACCCAGTACTTC
CDR3 protein: CAISVRSGGLQETQYF

clone size: many
V gene: TRBV4-3
D gene: TRBD1
J gene: TRBJ2-1
CDR3 DNA: TGCGCCAGCAGCCAGGGGACAGGGGCTGAGCAGTTCTTC
CDR3 protein: CASSQGTGAEQFF

clone size: many
V gene: TRBV15
D gene: NA
J gene: TRBJ1-4
CDR3 DNA: TGTGCCACCAGCAGAGACAGGGCCTGGGATGAAAAACTGTTTTTT
CDR3 protein: CATSRDRAWDEKLFF

clone size: NA
V gene: TRBV5-1
D gene: NA
J gene: TRBJ2-5
CDR3 DNA: TGCGCCAGCAGCTCCTTTACCCAAGAGACCCAGTACTTC
CDR3 protein: CASSSFTQETQYF

clone size: NA
V gene: TRBV5-1
D gene: NA
J gene: TRBJ2-5
CDR3 DNA: TGCGCCAGTCAGGAGGGGGCGGCTGAGACCCAGTACTTC
CDR3 protein: CASQEGAAETQYF

clone size: few
V gene: TRBV7-9
D gene: NA
J gene: TRBJ1-2
CDR3 DNA: TGTGCCAGCAGCCCAGCCGGAGGGTCGAACTATGGCTACACCTTC
CDR3 protein: CASSPAGGSNYGYTF

clone size: many
V gene: TRBV5-6
D gene: NA
J gene: TRBJ2-1
CDR3 DNA: TGTGCCAGCAGCTTTGGTCATTATCGGGGTGAGCAGTTCTTC
CDR3 protein: CASSFGHYRGEQFF

clone size: few
V gene: TRBV4-1
D gene: NA
J gene: TRBJ1-5
CDR3 DNA: TGCGCCAGCAGCCAAGGGGCAGCCCGCGGCCATCAGCCCCAGCATTTT
CDR3 protein: CASSQGAARGHQPQHF

clone size: NA
V gene: TRBV20-1
D gene: NA
J gene: TRBJ1-1
CDR3 DNA: TGCAGTGCTCCTAGGGCGGGGGGATCGGGCACTGAAGCTTTCTTT
CDR3 protein: CSAPRAGGSGTEAFF

clone size: NA
V gene: TRBV2
D gene: TRBD1
J gene: TRBJ2-3
CDR3 DNA: TGTGCCAGCAGGAAGACAGGGGTCCTGGGCACAGATACGCAGTATTTT
CDR3 protein: CASRKTGVLGTDTQYF

clone size: NA
V gene: TRBV6-5
D gene: TRBD1
J gene: TRBJ1-2
CDR3 DNA: TGTGCCAGCAGTTACTCGGCGTCAGGGGGACGGGGCTACACCTTC
CDR3 protein: CASSYSASGGRGYTF

clone size: few
V gene: TRBV5-1
D gene: TRBD2
J gene: TRBJ2-3
CDR3 DNA: TGCGCCAGCAGCTGGGCCCTCGTAGGGACTAGCGGCACAGATACGCAGTATTTT
CDR3 protein: CASSWALVGTSGTDTQYF

clone size: few
V gene: TRBV12-3/TRBV12-4
D gene: NA
J gene: TRBJ2-1
CDR3 DNA: TGTGCCAGCAGTTTCCGTGGGATGAATGAGCAGTTCTTC
CDR3 protein: CASSFRGMNEQFF

clone size: many
V gene: TRBV3-1
D gene: NA
J gene: TRBJ1-6
CDR3 DNA: TGTGCCAGCAGCTTCACGCAGCGGGACCTAAACTTT
CDR3 protein: CASSFTQRDLNF

clone size: NA
V gene: TRBV15
D gene: NA
J gene: TRBJ2-2
CDR3 DNA: TGTGCCACCAGCAGAGGTCCCGTCCGGGGGGAGCTGTTTTTT
CDR3 protein: CATSRGPVRGELFF

clone size: NA
V gene: TRBV7-2
D gene: NA
J gene: TRBJ1-4
CDR3 DNA: TGTGCCAGCAGCTTAGTCCTCAGGAGGGAGGAAAAACTGTTTTTT
CDR3 protein: CASSLVLRREEKLFF

clone size: few
V gene: TRBV14
D gene: NA
J gene: TRBJ1-2
CDR3 DNA: TGTGCCAGCAGTCAGCGGGGGGCGCATGGCTACACCTTC
CDR3 protein: CASSQRGAHGYTF

clone size: NA
V gene: TRBV25-1
D gene: NA
J gene: TRBJ1-4
CDR3 DNA: TGTGCCAGCAGGACGGGGGAGACAGTTTATGAAAAACTGTTTTTT
CDR3 protein: CASRTGETVYEKLFF

clone size: few
V gene: TRBV12-3/TRBV12-4
D gene: NA
J gene: TRBJ1-2
CDR3 DNA: TGTGCCAGCAGTTTTGTTGCGGGAGCCTTTTTTGGCTACACCTTC
CDR3 protein: CASSFVAGAFFGYTF

clone size: NA
V gene: TRBV12-5
D gene: TRBD1
J gene: TRBJ2-7
CDR3 DNA: TGTGCTAGTGCCCGGGACAGATCGTACGAGCAGTACTTC
CDR3 protein: CASARDRSYEQYF

clone size: many
V gene: TRBV6-5
D gene: TRBD2
J gene: TRBJ2-7
CDR3 DNA: TGTGCCAGCAGTTACTCCGGGGGGGAGCAGTACTTC
CDR3 protein: CASSYSGGEQYF

clone size: NA
V gene: TRBV5-1
D gene: NA
J gene: TRBJ2-7
CDR3 DNA: TGCGCCAGCAGCCCTACCCTCGGGACGCCGCGCGAGCAGTACTTC
CDR3 protein: CASSPTLGTPREQYF

clone size: NA
V gene: TRBV7-2
D gene: NA
J gene: TRBJ2-1
CDR3 DNA: TGTGCCAGCAGCTATACACCCGGGGAATACAATGAGCAGTTCTTC
CDR3 protein: CASSYTPGEYNEQFF

clone size: few
V gene: TRBV20-1
D gene: NA
J gene: TRBJ2-2
CDR3 DNA: TGCAGTGCTATCGGACAGACGCACACCGGGGAGCTGTTTTTT
CDR3 protein: CSAIGQTHTGELFF

clone size: NA
V gene: TRBV29-1
D gene: TRBD1
J gene: TRBJ1-3
CDR3 DNA: TGCAGCGCCACGGACAGGGCCTGGGGAAACACCATATATTTT
CDR3 protein: CSATDRAWGNTIYF

clone size: NA
V gene: TRBV24-1
D gene: NA
J gene: TRBJ1-5
CDR3 DNA: TGTGCCACCAGCGAGGCAGGGCCTAGTTTGGGCAATCAGCCCCAGCATTTT
CDR3 protein: CATSEAGPSLGNQPQHF

clone size: once
V gene: TRBV19
D gene: NA
J gene: TRBJ1-2
CDR3 DNA: TGTGCCAGTAGTTATCCTGCAGGAATATATGGCTACACCTTC
CDR3 protein: CASSYPAGIYGYTF

clone size: NA
V gene: TRBV4-1
D gene: TRBD2
J gene: TRBJ2-5
CDR3 DNA: TGCGCCAGCGCCCGACTAGCGTTCCAAGAGACCCAGTACTTC
CDR3 protein: CASARLAFQETQYF